This is a list of T cell receptor beta chains from one sample in a study of T cells in Graves' hyperthyroidism and ophthalmopathy. MiXCR, run by TCRdb on the multiplex PCR reads, gives a single entry per CDR3 protein. The sample has 350,000 to 400,000 distinct CDR3 sequences; 19% are singletons. Sequencing was done on a sample of blood. All receptors derive from a woman aged 18 to 35 with Graves' hyperthyroidism. Each CDR3 is given with its conserved first and last residue. The order of the fields is J gene, V gene, CDR3 protein.

j_gene: TRBJ1-5; v_gene: TRBV6-5; CDR3aa: CASMGQPTYSNQPQHF
j_gene: TRBJ1-5; v_gene: TRBV6-1; CDR3aa: CASSPRGYSNQPQHF
j_gene: TRBJ1-2; v_gene: TRBV12-3/TRBV12-4; CDR3aa: CASRVHTGFDYGYTF
j_gene: TRBJ1-1; v_gene: TRBV18; CDR3aa: CASSLAGKGTEAFF
j_gene: TRBJ2-7; v_gene: TRBV12-3/TRBV12-4; CDR3aa: CASSLADGRSSYEQYF
j_gene: TRBJ2-7; v_gene: TRBV29-1; CDR3aa: CSVLRQGASYEQYF
j_gene: TRBJ1-1; v_gene: TRBV12-3/TRBV12-4; CDR3aa: CASSPGPEAFF
j_gene: TRBJ2-7; v_gene: TRBV5-1; CDR3aa: CASSRDPYEQYF
j_gene: TRBJ2-5; v_gene: TRBV5-1; CDR3aa: CASSSRDFRGETQYF
j_gene: TRBJ2-7; v_gene: TRBV7-9; CDR3aa: CASSRRGLPGEQYF
j_gene: TRBJ1-1; v_gene: TRBV10-3; CDR3aa: CAIMDRVNTEAFF
j_gene: TRBJ2-7; v_gene: TRBV6-1; CDR3aa: CASSERVEPGQGVPEQYF
j_gene: TRBJ2-7; v_gene: TRBV12-5; CDR3aa: CASGPRGQIIPYEQYF
j_gene: TRBJ1-1; v_gene: TRBV14; CDR3aa: CASSPPGPRVPEAFF
j_gene: TRBJ1-1; v_gene: TRBV6-5; CDR3aa: CASSYSPYYTEAFF
j_gene: TRBJ2-7; v_gene: TRBV29-1; CDR3aa: CSVGGTGYEQYF
j_gene: TRBJ2-7; v_gene: TRBV20-1; CDR3aa: CSAWADYEQYF
j_gene: TRBJ1-1; v_gene: TRBV6-1; CDR3aa: CASRRGTPGNTEAFF
j_gene: TRBJ2-5; v_gene: TRBV18; CDR3aa: CASSPPDLEETQYF
j_gene: TRBJ2-7; v_gene: TRBV6-1; CDR3aa: CASRNGRSEQYF
j_gene: TRBJ1-2; v_gene: TRBV7-3; CDR3aa: CASSLTGQGGDPGYTF
j_gene: TRBJ1-3; v_gene: TRBV11-2; CDR3aa: CASSPVRGGNTIYF
j_gene: TRBJ1-2; v_gene: TRBV20-1; CDR3aa: CSGGRNPPQYGYTF
j_gene: TRBJ2-7; v_gene: TRBV20-1; CDR3aa: CSARDPGYLEQYF
j_gene: TRBJ2-2; v_gene: TRBV4-1; CDR3aa: CASSQLIRGRGELFF
j_gene: TRBJ2-5; v_gene: TRBV5-1; CDR3aa: CASSFGLSFGETQYF
j_gene: TRBJ1-5; v_gene: TRBV10-3; CDR3aa: CASRDRVEGQPQHF
j_gene: TRBJ1-3; v_gene: TRBV7-6; CDR3aa: CASSSLGTGSYFGNTIYF
j_gene: TRBJ1-5; v_gene: TRBV5-6; CDR3aa: CASSTRMNNQPQHF
j_gene: TRBJ2-7; v_gene: TRBV20-1; CDR3aa: CSAPNRGRYEQYF
j_gene: TRBJ1-2; v_gene: TRBV3-1; CDR3aa: CASSQLPGFDGYTF
j_gene: TRBJ1-5; v_gene: TRBV13; CDR3aa: CASSANRESNQPQHF
j_gene: TRBJ2-7; v_gene: TRBV24-1; CDR3aa: CATSDPGQGRNEQYF